The 11 T cell receptor beta chains below all came from one sample that was sequenced in a study of regulatory T cells in long-lasting Graves disease. The time point denotes: persistent/refractory GD, antithyroid drugs over 5 years with positive TRAb. TCR sequences were obtained from RNA taken from PBMCs. The TCR beta library used iRepertoire HTBI primers with Arm-PCR amplification of CDR3. TCRdb re-called the multiplex PCR reads with MiXCR, one entry per CDR3 protein. Among hundreds of thousands of distinct CDR3 sequences listed, 20% to 25% were seen once. Sequences were derived from peripheral blood mononuclear cells (PBMCs), sampled when the disease was refractory, from a patient treated with antithyroid drugs. All receptors come from a female donor with Graves disease.

This clonotype has only a few counts. The chain recombines TRBV7-9 with TRBJ1-2; D is possibly TRBD1 (5 bases). CDR3 length equals 15 residues. CDR1 SEHNR and CDR2 FQNEAQ come from the germline V gene (reference sequence). V was cut by 4 bases and J by 4 bases, with 16 bases left in between. The CDR3 region is CASSSPTARLYGYTF. The CDR3 coding sequence is TGTGCCAGCAGCTCCCCGACAGCGCGCCTCTATGGCTACACCTTC.

The chain is built from TRBV6-2 or TRBV6-3 and TRBJ1-2; D unclear. With 2 bases removed from V and 7 bases from J, the gap between germline ends came to 11 bases. Germline V gene data show CDR1 as MNHEY and CDR2 as SVGEGT. This CDR3 is built from 13 residues. The CDR3 bases are TGTGCCAGCAGTTACATCAGATTGGGTGGCTACACCTTC. Protein sequence: CASSYIRLGGYTF.

As concerns this clonotype: This may stem from a read error, because a much larger clone lies one nucleotide away. The chain uses TRBV28 and TRBJ1-1; no definite D call. V was pared by 7 bases and J by 7 bases, with 16 bases between. Germline lookup yields CDR1 MDHEN and CDR2 SYDVKM. The CDR3 is made up of 13 amino acids. The CDR3 is CASTQPEGVEAFF. The CDR3 DNA reads as TGTGCCAGCACCCAACCCGAGGGCGTTGAAGCTTTCTTT.

This clonotype was recorded at least ten times. The chain combines TRBV6-1 with TRBJ1-6, with D perhaps matching TRBD1 (5 bases). The V gene lost 6 bases and the J gene lost 5 bases, with 8 bases spanning the gap. The CDR3 is 13 residues long. Per the germline V gene, CDR1 is MNHNS and CDR2 is SASEGT. The DNA for the CDR3 is TGTGCCAGCAGGGGGCTTGATAATTCACCCCTCCACTTT. Amino acids: CASRGLDNSPLHF.

Comments on this clonotype: A read error may explain this, as a much larger clone is one base away. The V and J genes are TRBV28 and TRBJ1-2; D remains unclear. CDR3 length: 12 residues. The V and J ends lost 11 bases and 8 bases respectively, with 18 bases between them. Germline V gene sequence: CDR1 MDHEN, CDR2 SYDVKM. The chain's CDR3 is CAGTLVRGGYTF. CDR3 nucleotide sequence: TGTGCCGGCACCCTCGTGCGGGGAGGCTACACCTTC.

This clonotype was observed at least ten times. This chain links TRBV28 with TRBJ1-2; D is undetermined. The CDR3 totals 14 residues. The germline gives CDR1 MDHEN, CDR2 SYDVKM. V lost 1 base and J 8 bases, leaving 14 bases between the germline ends. The CDR3: CASSLSPPWQGYTF. The CDR3 nucleotides are TGTGCCAGCAGTTTATCCCCGCCCTGGCAAGGCTACACCTTC.

The chain recombines TRBV27 with TRBJ1-6; D ambiguous. This CDR3 has 15 amino acids. Germline V gene data show CDR1 as MNHEY and CDR2 as SMNVEV (reference sequence). Trimming left V 4 bases short and J 2 bases short, with 9 bases between. CDR3 in amino acids: CASSSGSTYNSPLHF. The DNA for the CDR3 is TGTGCCAGCAGTTCCGGAAGCACCTATAATTCACCCCTCCACTTT.

The table lists this clonotype with many counts. This sequence joins TRBV11-1 and TRBJ1-2, with 8 bases that match TRBD1. CDR1 and CDR2 from the germline V gene are SGHAT and FQDESV (reference sequence). Trimming took 2 bases from V and 7 from J; bases not matched to a gene: 12. CDR3 length equals 16 residues. This CDR3 is CASSLKFQGARSGYTF. CDR3 nucleotides: TGTGCCAGCAGCTTAAAGTTTCAGGGGGCGCGGAGTGGCTACACCTTC.

This clonotype has a count of ten or more. V gene TRBV11-2 combines with J gene TRBJ1-4; D gene uncertain. CDR1 is SGHAT, CDR2 FQNNGV, per germline. The CDR3 consists of 11 residues. Trimming removed 5 bases at V and 6 bases at J, with 4 bases between. The CDR3 is CASSLHEKLFF. In nucleotides, the CDR3 is TGTGCCAGCAGCCTGCATGAAAAACTGTTTTTT.

V gene TRBV3-1 combines with J gene TRBJ1-1; D is uncertain. The V gene's germline CDR1 is LGHDT and CDR2 YNNKEL (reference sequence). The CDR3 has 12 amino acids. V lost 7 bases to trimming and J lost 6 bases, with 12 bases between them. In DNA form, the CDR3 reads TGTGCCAGCACAATCGGGAGCGCTGAAGCTTTCTTT. Translation: CASTIGSAEAFF.

This clonotype appeared many times. A read error may account for a junction end that differs from germline. CDR3 loop: CASGFDYYGYTF. For the CDR3, the DNA is TGTGCCAGCGGTTTTGACTATTATGGCTACACCTTC. The genes are TRBV28 and TRBJ1-2; D ambiguous. CDR1 is MDHEN, CDR2 SYDVKM, per germline. The CDR3 contains 12 residues.